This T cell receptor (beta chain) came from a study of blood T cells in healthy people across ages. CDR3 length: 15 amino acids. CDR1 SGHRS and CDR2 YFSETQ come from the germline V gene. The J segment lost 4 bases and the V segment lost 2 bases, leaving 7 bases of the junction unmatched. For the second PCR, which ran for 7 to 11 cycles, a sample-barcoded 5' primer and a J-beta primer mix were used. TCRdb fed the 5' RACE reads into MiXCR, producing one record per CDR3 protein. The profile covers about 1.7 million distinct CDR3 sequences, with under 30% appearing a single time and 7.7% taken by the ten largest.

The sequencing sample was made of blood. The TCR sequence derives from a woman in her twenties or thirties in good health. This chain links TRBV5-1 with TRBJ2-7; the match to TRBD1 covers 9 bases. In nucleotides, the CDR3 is TGCGCCAGCAGCTTCACAGGGGGCGAGGGTTACGAGCAGTACTTC. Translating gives CASSFTGGEGYEQYF.